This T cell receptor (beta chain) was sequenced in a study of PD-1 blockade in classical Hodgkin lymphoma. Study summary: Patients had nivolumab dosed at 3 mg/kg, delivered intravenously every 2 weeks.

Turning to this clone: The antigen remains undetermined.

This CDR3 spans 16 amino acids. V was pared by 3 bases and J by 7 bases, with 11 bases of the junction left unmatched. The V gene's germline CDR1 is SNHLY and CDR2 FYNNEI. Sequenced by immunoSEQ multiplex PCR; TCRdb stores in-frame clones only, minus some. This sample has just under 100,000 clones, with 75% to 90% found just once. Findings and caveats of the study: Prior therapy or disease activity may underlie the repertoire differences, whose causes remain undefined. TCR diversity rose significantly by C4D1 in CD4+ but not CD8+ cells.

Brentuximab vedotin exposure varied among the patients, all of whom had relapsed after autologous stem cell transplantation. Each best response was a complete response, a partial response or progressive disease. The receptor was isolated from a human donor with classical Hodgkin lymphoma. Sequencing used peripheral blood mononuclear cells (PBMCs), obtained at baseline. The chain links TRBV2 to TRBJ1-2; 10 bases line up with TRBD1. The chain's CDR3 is CASSEAGQGRRGGYTF. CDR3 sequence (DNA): TGTGCCAGCAGTGAGGCGGGACAGGGGCGGCGGGGTGGCTACACCTTC.